The present T cell receptor beta chain was sequenced within a study of CD8+CD57+ T cells in acquired aplastic anemia. Study-level information: The sorted CD4+ and CD8+ cells yielded an average around 3.2 ug of DNA.

Trimming cost V 4 bases and J 5 bases; bases outside gene matches: 11. Germline V gene lookup returns CDR1 SGHNT and CDR2 YYREEE (reference sequence). CDR3 length: 16 amino acids. Points from the study as a whole: The same twenty-nine CD8+ CDR3 sequences occurred in patients and in controls.

The TCR beta profiling, which covered VDJ combination and CDR3 sequence, was carried out using genomic DNA as the template. TCRdb re-called the reads with MiXCR, one entry per CDR3 protein. The profile shows about 160,000 distinct CDR3 sequences, roughly 48% of them singletons. The patients chosen for sequencing had shown expansion of CD8+CD57+ cells (detected by flow cytometry). There were no patients without severe acquired aplastic anemia. Patients had not yet gotten any therapy when their blood was taken for sampling. Turning to this clonotype: Its antigen remains unidentified.

The sequence was obtained from a human donor with aplastic anemia. This chain joins TRBV5-4 and TRBJ2-5; 10 positions match TRBD1. The specimen sequenced was sorted CD4+, CD8+, or CD8+CD57+ T cells (not recorded which) from PBMCs. Written as DNA, the CDR3 is TGTGCCAGCAGCCCGGCTATGACAGGGGGCATGGAGACCCAGTACTTC. It is translated as CASSPAMTGGMETQYF.